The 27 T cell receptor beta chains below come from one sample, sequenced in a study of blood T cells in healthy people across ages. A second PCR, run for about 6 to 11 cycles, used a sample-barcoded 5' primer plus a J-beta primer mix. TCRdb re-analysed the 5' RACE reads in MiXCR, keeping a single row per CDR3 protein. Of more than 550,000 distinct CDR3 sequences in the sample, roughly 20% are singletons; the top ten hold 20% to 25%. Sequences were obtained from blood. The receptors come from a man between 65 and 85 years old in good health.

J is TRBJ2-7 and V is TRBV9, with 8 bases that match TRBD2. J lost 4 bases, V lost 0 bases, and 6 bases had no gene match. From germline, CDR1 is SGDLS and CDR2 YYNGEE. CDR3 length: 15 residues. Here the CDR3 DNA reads TGTGCCAGCAGCGTAGAGGCGGCTAGCGGGTACGAGCAGTACTTC. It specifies CASSVEAASGYEQYF.

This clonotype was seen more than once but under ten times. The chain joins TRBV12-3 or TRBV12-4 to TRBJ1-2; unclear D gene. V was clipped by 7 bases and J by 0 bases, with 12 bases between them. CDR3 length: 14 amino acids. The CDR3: CASTRHGSNYGYTF. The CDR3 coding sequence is TGTGCCAGCACCCGACACGGATCTAACTATGGCTACACCTTC.

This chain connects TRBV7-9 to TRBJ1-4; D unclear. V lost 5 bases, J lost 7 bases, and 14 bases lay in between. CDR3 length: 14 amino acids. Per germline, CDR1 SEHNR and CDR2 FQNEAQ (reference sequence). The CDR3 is CASSPGKGPEKLFF. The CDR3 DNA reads TGTGCCAGCAGCCCGGGTAAAGGCCCTGAAAAACTGTTTTTT.

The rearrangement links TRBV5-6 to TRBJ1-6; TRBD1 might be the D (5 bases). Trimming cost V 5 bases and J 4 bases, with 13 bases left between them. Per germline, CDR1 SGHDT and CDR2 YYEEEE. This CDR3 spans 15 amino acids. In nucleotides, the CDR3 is TGTGCCAGCAGATTTAACAGGATTTATAATTCACCCCTCCACTTT. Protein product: CASRFNRIYNSPLHF.

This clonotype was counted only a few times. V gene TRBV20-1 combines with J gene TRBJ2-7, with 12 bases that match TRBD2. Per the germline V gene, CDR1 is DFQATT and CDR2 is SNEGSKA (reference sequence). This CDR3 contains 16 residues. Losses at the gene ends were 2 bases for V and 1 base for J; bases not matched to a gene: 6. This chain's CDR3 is CSARSGLAGPSYEQYF. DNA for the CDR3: TGCAGTGCTAGATCCGGACTAGCGGGGCCTTCCTACGAGCAGTACTTC.

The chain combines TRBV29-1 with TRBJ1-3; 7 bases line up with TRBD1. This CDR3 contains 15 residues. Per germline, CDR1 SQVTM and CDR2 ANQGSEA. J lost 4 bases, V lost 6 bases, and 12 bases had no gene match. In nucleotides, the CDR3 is TGCAGCGTCGGTCCTATGACAGGGACCGGAAACACCATATATTTT. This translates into CSVGPMTGTGNTIYF. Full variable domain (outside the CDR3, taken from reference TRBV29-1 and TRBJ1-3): SAVISQKPSRDICQRGTSLTIQCQVDSQVTMMFWYRQQPGQSLTLIATANQGSEATYESGFVIDKFPISRPNLTFSTLTVSNMSPEDSSIYLCSVGPMTGTGNTIYFGEGSWLTVV.

Here the CDR3 reads CASSKAPDYSNEQFF. The DNA for the CDR3 is TGTGCCAGCAGCAAAGCTCCGGACTACTCGAATGAGCAGTTCTTC. The chain has TRBV21-1 and TRBJ2-1; the table's TRBD2 call for D was not verified on the DNA. TRBV21-1 is a pseudogene. The CDR3 totals 15 residues.

CDR3 sequence reads: CASSERTGGTLYGYTF. In nucleotides, the CDR3 is TGCGCCAGCAGCGAACGGACAGGAGGGACCCTCTATGGCTACACCTTC. The V call is TRBV5-1, the J call TRBJ1-2; 7 bases fit TRBD1. Germline V gives CDR1 SGHRS, CDR2 YFSETQ. V lost 4 bases, J lost 4 bases, and 13 bases stayed unmatched. CDR3 length: 16 amino acids.

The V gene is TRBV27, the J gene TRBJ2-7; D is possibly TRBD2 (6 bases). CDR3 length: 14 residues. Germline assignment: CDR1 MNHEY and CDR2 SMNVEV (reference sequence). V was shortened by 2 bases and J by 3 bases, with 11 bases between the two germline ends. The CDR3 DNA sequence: TGTGCCAGCAGTTTAGGGAGGAAAGGCTACGAGCAGTACTTC. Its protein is CASSLGRKGYEQYF.

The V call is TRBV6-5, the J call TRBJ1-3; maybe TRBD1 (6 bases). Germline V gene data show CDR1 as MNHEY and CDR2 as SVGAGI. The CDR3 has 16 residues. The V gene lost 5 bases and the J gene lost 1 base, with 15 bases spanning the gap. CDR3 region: CASSPRQVLSGNTIYF. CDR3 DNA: TGTGCCAGCAGTCCACGACAGGTCCTTTCTGGAAACACCATATATTTT.

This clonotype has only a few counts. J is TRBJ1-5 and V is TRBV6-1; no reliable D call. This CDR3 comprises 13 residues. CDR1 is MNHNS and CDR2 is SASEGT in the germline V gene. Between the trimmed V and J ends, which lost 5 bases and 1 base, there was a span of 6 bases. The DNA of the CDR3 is TGTGCCAGCAGTAGACCCAGCAATCAGCCCCAGCATTTT. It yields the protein CASSRPSNQPQHF.

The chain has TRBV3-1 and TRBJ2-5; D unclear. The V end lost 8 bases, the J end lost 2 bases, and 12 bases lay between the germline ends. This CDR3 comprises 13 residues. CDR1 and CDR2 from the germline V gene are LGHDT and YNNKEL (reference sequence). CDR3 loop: CASSRHGQETQYF. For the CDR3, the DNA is TGTGCCAGCTCCCGACATGGGCAAGAGACCCAGTACTTC.

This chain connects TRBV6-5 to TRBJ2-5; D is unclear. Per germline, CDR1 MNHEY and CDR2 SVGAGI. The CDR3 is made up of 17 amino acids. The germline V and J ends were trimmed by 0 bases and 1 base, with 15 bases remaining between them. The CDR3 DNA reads TGTGCCAGCAGTTACTCCCCTAGGCAGGTTCTCCAAGAGACCCAGTACTTC. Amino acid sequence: CASSYSPRQVLQETQYF.

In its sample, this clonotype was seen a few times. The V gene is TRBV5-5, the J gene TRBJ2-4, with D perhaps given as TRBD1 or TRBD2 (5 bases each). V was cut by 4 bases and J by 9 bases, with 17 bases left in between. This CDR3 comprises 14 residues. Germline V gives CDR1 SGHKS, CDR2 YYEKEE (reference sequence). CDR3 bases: TGTGCCAGCAGCCGCCCATCGGATGGGGGCATTCAGTACTTC. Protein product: CASSRPSDGGIQYF.

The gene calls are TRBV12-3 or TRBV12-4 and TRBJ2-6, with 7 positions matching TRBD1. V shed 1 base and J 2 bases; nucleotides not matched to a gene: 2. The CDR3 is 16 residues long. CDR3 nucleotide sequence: TGTGCCAGCAGTTTAGGACAGGGTCCTGGGGCCAACGTCCTGACTTTC. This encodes CASSLGQGPGANVLTF.

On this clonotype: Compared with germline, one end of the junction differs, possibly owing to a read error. CDR3: CASSLGNAQEAQYF. The CDR3, as DNA: TGTGCCAGCAGCTTAGGCAACGCCCAAGAGGCCCAGTACTTC. The chain combines TRBV7-9 with TRBJ2-5; D gene unclear. The germline V gene has CDR1 SEHNR and CDR2 FQNEAQ (reference sequence). The length of the CDR3 is 14 residues. Combining the CDR3 with reference TRBV7-9 and TRBJ2-5 gives the whole variable domain DTGVSQNPRHKITKRGQNVTFRCDPISEHNRLYWYRQTLGQGPEFLTYFQNEAQLEKSRLLSDRFSAERPKGSFSTLEIQRTEQGDSAMYLCASSLGNAQEAQYFGPGTRLLVL.

The CDR3 DNA reads as TGTGCCAGCAGGGGGACTAGCGGGGGGGCCAATGAGCAGTTCTTC. It specifies CASRGTSGGANEQFF. The chain is built from TRBV2 and TRBJ2-1; TRBD2 matches 16 bases. This CDR3 is built from 15 residues. Per the germline V gene, CDR1 is SNHLY and CDR2 is FYNNEI. V trimming: 6 bases; J trimming: 6 bases; junction bases outside the gene matches: 2.

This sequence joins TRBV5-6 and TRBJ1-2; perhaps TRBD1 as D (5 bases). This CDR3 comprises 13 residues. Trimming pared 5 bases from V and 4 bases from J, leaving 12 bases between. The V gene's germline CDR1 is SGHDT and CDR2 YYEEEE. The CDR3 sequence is CASRVSGIYGYTF. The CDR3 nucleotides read TGTGCCAGCAGGGTGTCAGGGATCTATGGCTACACCTTC.

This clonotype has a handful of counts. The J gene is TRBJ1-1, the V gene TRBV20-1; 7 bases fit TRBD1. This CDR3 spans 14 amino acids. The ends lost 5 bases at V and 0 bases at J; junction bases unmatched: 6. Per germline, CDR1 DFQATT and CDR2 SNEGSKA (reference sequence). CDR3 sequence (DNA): TGCAGTGCTCCCCGACAGGGAGTGAACACTGAAGCTTTCTTT. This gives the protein CSAPRQGVNTEAFF.

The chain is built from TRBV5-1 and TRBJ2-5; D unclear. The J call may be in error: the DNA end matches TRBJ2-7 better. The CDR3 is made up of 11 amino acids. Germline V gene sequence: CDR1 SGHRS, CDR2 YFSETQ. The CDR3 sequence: CASSAHREQYF. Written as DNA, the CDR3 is TGCGCCAGCAGTGCACACCGCGAGCAGTACTTC.

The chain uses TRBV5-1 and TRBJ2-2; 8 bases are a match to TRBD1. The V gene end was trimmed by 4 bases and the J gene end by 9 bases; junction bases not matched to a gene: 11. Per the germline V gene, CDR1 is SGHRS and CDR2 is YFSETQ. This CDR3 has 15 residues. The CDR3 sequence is CASSIWTGLHRELFF. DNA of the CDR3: TGCGCCAGCAGCATCTGGACAGGGCTGCACCGGGAGCTGTTTTTT.

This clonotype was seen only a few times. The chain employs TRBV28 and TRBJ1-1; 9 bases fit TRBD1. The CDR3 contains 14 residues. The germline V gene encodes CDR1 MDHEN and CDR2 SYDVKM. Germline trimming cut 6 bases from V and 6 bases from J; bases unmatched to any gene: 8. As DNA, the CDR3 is TGTGCCAGCAGCTACCGGACAGGGGCATCTGAAGCTTTCTTT. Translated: CASSYRTGASEAFF.

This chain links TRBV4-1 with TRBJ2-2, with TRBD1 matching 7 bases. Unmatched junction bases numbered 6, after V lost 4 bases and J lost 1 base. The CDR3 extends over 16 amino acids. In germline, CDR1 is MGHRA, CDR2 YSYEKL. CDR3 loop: CASSRPGTVNTGELFF. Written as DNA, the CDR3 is TGCGCCAGCAGCCGCCCAGGGACAGTGAACACCGGGGAGCTGTTTTTT.

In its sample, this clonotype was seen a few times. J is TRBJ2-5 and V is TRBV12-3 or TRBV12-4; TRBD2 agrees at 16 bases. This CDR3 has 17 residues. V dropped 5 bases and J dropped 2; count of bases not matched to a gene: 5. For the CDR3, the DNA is TGTGCCAGCAGTATGGGACTAGCGGGGGGGCCTCAAGAGACCCAGTACTTC. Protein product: CASSMGLAGGPQETQYF.

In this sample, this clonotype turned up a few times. In DNA, the CDR3 is TGTGCCAGCAGTTTTTCAGGGCGAAGAGCTGAAGCTTTCTTT. Its translation is CASSFSGRRAEAFF. V usage is TRBV28 and J usage is TRBJ1-1; weak D call: TRBD1 (5 bases). V was clipped by 3 bases and J by 6 bases, with 14 bases between them. CDR3 size: 14 residues. Germline-derived CDR1 and CDR2 are MDHEN and SYDVKM.

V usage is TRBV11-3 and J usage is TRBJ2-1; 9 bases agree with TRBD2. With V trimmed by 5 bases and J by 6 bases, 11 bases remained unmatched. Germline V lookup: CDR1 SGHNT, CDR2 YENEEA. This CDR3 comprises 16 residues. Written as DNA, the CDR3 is TGTGCCAGCAGCGCTTCCCCCGGCGGGAGGGCCAATGAGCAGTTCTTC. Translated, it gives CASSASPGGRANEQFF.

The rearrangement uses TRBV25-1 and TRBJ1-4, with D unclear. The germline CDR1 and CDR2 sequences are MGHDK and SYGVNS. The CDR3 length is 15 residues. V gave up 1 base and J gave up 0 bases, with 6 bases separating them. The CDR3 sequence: CASSEWGSTNEKLFF. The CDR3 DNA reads TGTGCCAGCAGTGAATGGGGTTCAACTAATGAAAAACTGTTTTTT.